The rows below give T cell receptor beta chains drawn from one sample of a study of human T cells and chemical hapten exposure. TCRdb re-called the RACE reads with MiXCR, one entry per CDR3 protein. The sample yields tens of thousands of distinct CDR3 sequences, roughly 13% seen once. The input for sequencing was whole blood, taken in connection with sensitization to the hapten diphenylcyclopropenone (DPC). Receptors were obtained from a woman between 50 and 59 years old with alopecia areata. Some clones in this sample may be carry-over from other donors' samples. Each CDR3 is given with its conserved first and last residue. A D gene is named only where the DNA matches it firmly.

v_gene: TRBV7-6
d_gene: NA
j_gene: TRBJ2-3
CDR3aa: CASSQWRGTDTQYF

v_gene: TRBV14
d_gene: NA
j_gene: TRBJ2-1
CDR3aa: CASSQIGGSSYNEQFF

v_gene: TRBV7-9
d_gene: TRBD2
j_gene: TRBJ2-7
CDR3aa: CASSVSGRAYEQYF

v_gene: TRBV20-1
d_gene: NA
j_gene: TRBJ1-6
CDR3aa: CSASPREGSPLHF

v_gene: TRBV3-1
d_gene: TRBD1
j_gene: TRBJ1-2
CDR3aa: CASSQGFHRGYGYTF

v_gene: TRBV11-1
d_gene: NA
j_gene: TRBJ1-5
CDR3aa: CASSSSMDQPQHF

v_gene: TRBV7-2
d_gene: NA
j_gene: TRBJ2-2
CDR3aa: CASRGIPLTGELFF

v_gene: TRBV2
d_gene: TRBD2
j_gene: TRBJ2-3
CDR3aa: CASVIGLAGGTDTQYF

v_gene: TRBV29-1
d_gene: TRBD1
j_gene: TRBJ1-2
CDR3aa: CGVGQGDYGYTF

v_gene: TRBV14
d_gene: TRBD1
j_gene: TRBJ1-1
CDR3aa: CASSQRQGMNTEAFF

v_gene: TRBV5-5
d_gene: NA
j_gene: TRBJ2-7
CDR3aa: CASSRNGQNYEQYF